This T cell receptor beta chain was recovered during a study of blood T cell repertoires in COVID-19 (dated by TCRdb to about 2020). General notes on the study: Collaborator samples came from the United States, Italy and Spain and covered acute and convalescent phases of COVID-19. The prospective study material was composed of cDNA or gDNA derived from T cells, B-cell-depleted T cells, or PBMCs. Subjects who had been exposed to COVID-19, were actively infected with it, or had recovered from it provided the deeply sampled blood TCRbeta repertoires that made up the dataset. The repertoires were made available in a free public database intended to serve as a resource for research on the immune response to SARS-CoV-2. Samples came from the ongoing ImmuneRACE study (first 160 participants) plus 1,254 subjects from 6 global collaborators. The sample metadata nearly always contained a de-identified subject ID, COVID-19 status, age in years and sex. Where HLA class I and class II types were available, the types were taken from metadata supplied by the sample provider, not from assay-based typing.

Overall results and qualifications from the work: The amount of clinical and demographic metadata varied by source and participant and was provided uncurated.

Collaborating institutions collected whole blood in K2EDTA tubes following their own protocols. Collaborator samples were shipped for TCRbeta analysis as frozen whole blood, isolated PBMCs, or DNA extracted from either sample type. TCRbeta CDR3 regions were amplified from genomic DNA using the immunoSEQ Assay, a bias-controlled multiplex PCR. The authors' pipeline ran thus. The number of nucleated cells in each sample was estimated by amplification of reference gene primers within the assay. Sequence reads were collapsed and filtered to measure the absolute abundance of every unique TCRbeta CDR3 rearrangement. For each sample, productive Simpson clonality was calculated by taking the square root of Simpson's diversity index across productive rearrangements. TCRdb stores this immuneACCESS table with in-frame sequences only. Part of the clones is absent; in the studies checked, under half of the shortfall reflects unresolved V genes, and no reason is known for the rest. Clone size and V and J calls were adopted from that table, with D and trimming inferred from the DNA. The sample table contains 80,000 to 100,000 clones; only one count was recorded for about 89% of them. The ten largest clones capture about 1.8% of the sample.

Its CDR3 holds 14 amino acids, cysteine through phenylalanine. Only the CDR3 portion is preserved as DNA: 42 bases, with reading frame beginning at the first base. V has 3 bases trimmed and J has 7 bases trimmed; junction bases matching no gene number 4. CDR1 SEHNR and CDR2 FQNEAQ were looked up in the germline V gene (reference sequence). To note about this clone: Which antigen it targets is not known. One base away there is no much larger clone; base qualities are not given.

The specimen sequenced was peripheral blood. The chain is assembled from TRBV7-9 and TRBJ2-7; 12 central bases correspond to TRBD1. The clonotype originates from a human donor with active COVID-19. The donor label of this sample is uncertain. CDR3 sequence: CASSFGTGGREQYF. The DNA is as follows: TGTGCCAGCAGCTTCGGGACAGGGGGCAGGGAGCAGTACTTC.